The clone carrying this TCR beta chain showed up many times. TCRdb called the RT-PCR reads again in MiXCR, with one record for every CDR3 protein. The profile shows about 700,000 distinct CDR3 sequences, 11% to 15% of them singletons. CDR3 size: 13 residues. Germline CDR1 and CDR2: DFQATT and SNEGSKA (reference sequence). J gave up 6 bases and V 6 bases, and 6 bases lay outside the gene matches. The sample was memory CD4+ T cells from blood. The receptor's source is a female donor in good health, serving as a healthy control. The chain joins TRBV20-1 to TRBJ2-1; the match to TRBD2 covers 9 bases. The CDR3 reads CSAPGTSSNEQFF. CDR3 sequence (DNA): TGCAGTGCCCCCGGGACTAGCAGCAATGAGCAGTTCTTC.